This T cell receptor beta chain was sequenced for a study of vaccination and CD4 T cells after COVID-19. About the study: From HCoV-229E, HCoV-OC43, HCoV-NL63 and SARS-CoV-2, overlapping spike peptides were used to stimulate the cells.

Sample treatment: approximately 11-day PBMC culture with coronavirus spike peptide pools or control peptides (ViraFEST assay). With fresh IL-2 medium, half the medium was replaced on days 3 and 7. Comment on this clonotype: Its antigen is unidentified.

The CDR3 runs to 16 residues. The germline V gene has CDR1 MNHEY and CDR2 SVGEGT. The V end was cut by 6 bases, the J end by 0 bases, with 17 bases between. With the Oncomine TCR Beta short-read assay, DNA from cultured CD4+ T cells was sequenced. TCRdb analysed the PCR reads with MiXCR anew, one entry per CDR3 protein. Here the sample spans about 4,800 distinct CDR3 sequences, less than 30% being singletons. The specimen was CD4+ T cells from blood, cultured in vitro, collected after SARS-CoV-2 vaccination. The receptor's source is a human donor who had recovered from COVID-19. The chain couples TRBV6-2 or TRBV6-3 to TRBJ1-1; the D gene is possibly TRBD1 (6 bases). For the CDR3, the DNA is TGTGCCAGCAGGACCGACCGGAGGGGGATGAACACTGAAGCTTTCTTT. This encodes CASRTDRRGMNTEAFF.